The next 27 T cell receptor beta chains were all read from a single sample in a study of T cell responses to AZD1222 COVID-19 vaccine. The protocol was immunoSEQ multiplex PCR, while the TCRdb copy is restricted to in-frame clones and leaves out a portion. The data show 150,000 or so clones, approximately 93% seen once. The sequencing here drew on peripheral blood, taken 28 days after the second AZD1222 dose. All receptors derive from an adult who received the AZD1222 COVID-19 vaccine.

The chain links TRBV11-3 to TRBJ2-7; possibly TRBD1 or TRBD2 for D (5 bases each). The CDR3 covers 15 residues. V lost 3 bases and J 2 bases, leaving 14 bases between the germline ends. Germline V gene sequence: CDR1 SGHNT, CDR2 YENEEA. CDR3 region: CASSLEAGTTYEQYF. The CDR3 DNA follows: TGTGCCAGCAGCTTGGAGGCAGGGACCACCTACGAGCAGTACTTC.

The chain combines TRBV29-1 with TRBJ1-1, with D unresolved. Germline CDR1 and CDR2: SQVTM and ANQGSEA. CDR3 length equals 12 residues. Trimming pared 3 bases from V and 2 bases from J, leaving 7 bases between. CDR3 bases: TGCAGCGTTGACGGCGGTAACACTGAAGCTTTCTTT. Its translation: CSVDGGNTEAFF.

CDR3 loop: CASSDSVKTFF. CDR3 DNA sequence: TGTGCCAGCAGTGACAGCGTTAAAACTTTCTTT. This chain uses TRBV6-1 with TRBJ1-1, with D uncertain. The CDR3 consists of 11 residues. Trimming removed 3 bases from V and 12 bases from J, with 11 bases in between. Germline CDR1 is MNHNS and CDR2 is SASEGT.

The V call is TRBV9, the J call TRBJ1-1; TRBD1 matches 8 bases. V lost 8 bases and J lost 3; bases outside the gene matches: 9. Germline CDR1 SGDLS, CDR2 YYNGEE. The CDR3 is made up of 14 amino acids. Here the CDR3 reads CAREDRAFDTEAFF. The DNA of the CDR3 is TGTGCCAGGGAGGACAGGGCGTTCGACACTGAAGCTTTCTTT. Using reference TRBV9 and TRBJ1-1 for the parts outside the CDR3, the full variable domain is DSGVTQTPKHLITATGQRVTLRCSPRSGDLSVYWYQQSLDQGLQFLIQYYNGEERAKGNILERFSAQQFPDLHSELNLSSLELGDSALYFCAREDRAFDTEAFFGQGTRLTVV.

The chain combines TRBV11-1 with TRBJ2-7, with 14 bases identical to TRBD2. There are 15 residues in the CDR3. Germline V lookup: CDR1 SGHAT, CDR2 FQDESV (reference sequence). V lost 5 bases, J lost 4 bases, and 4 bases stayed unmatched. The DNA for the CDR3 is TGTGCCAGCAGCCCGGGGACTAGCGGGAGTTACGAGCAGTACTTC. It codes for CASSPGTSGSYEQYF.

V gene TRBV27 combines with J gene TRBJ1-4, with D possibly matching TRBD1 (5 bases). Trimming removed 6 bases at V and 3 bases at J, with 8 bases between. Germline V gene data show CDR1 as MNHEY and CDR2 as SMNVEV (reference sequence). This CDR3 comprises 13 residues. Written as DNA, the CDR3 is TGTGCCAGCAGAGGACACCCTAATGAAAAACTGTTTTTT. It translates to CASRGHPNEKLFF.

V usage is TRBV5-1 and J usage is TRBJ2-5, with unresolved D. Looked up from germline, CDR1 is SGHRS and CDR2 is YFSETQ. V dropped 6 bases and J dropped 4 bases, with 22 bases sitting between them. The CDR3 has 16 residues. The CDR3 reads CASTLSAVRVGETQYF. CDR3 sequence (DNA): TGCGCCAGCACCCTTTCTGCAGTAAGGGTTGGAGAGACCCAGTACTTC.

The V and J genes are TRBV3-1 (or the pseudogene TRBV3-2) and TRBJ2-7; 9 bases map to TRBD1. V lost 5 bases and J lost 0; bases outside the gene matches: 5. Germline lookup yields CDR1 LGHDT and CDR2 YNNKEL (reference sequence). CDR3 length equals 15 residues. CDR3 in DNA: TGTGCCAGCAGCTCACAGGGGGCCACCTCCTACGAGCAGTACTTC. As protein: CASSSQGATSYEQYF.

The rearrangement links TRBV5-4 to TRBJ2-1; D perhaps matches TRBD2 (5 bases). CDR1 SGHNT and CDR2 YYREEE come from the germline V gene (reference sequence). V shed 3 bases and J shed 7 bases, with 8 bases lying between them. The CDR3 has 12 residues. In DNA, the CDR3 is TGTGCCAGCAGCTGGCGGACTAATGAGCAGTTCTTC. Protein product: CASSWRTNEQFF.

This chain joins TRBV28 and TRBJ2-5; TRBD2 matches at 9 bases. Germline CDR1 and CDR2: MDHEN and SYDVKM. After removal of 10 bases from V and 7 bases from J, the junction contained 19 bases not matched to a gene. The CDR3 contains 16 residues. The CDR3 bases are TGTGCCACCCAAGCTGGGCCCTCAGGGCGGGAGGGGACCCAGTACTTC. It translates to CATQAGPSGREGTQYF.

The chain links TRBV3-1 (or the pseudogene TRBV3-2) to TRBJ2-1; 11 bases are shared with TRBD2. The V gene end was trimmed by 1 base and the J gene end by 4 bases; junction bases not matched to a gene: 6. Germline CDR1 reads LGHDT; CDR2 reads YNNKEL (reference sequence). The CDR3 sequence is 17 residues long. The CDR3 sequence: CASSQGFGTSGYNEQFF. DNA of the CDR3: TGTGCCAGCAGCCAAGGATTTGGGACTAGCGGATACAATGAGCAGTTCTTC.

The chain combines TRBV18 with TRBJ1-2, with 7 bases matching TRBD1. The V gene end was trimmed by 3 bases and the J gene end by 0 bases; junction bases not matched to a gene: 1. Germline V CDR1 and CDR2: KGHSH, LQKENI. The CDR3 spans 14 residues. CDR3 in DNA: TGTGCCAGCTCACCGGGACAGACTAACTATGGCTACACCTTC. Its protein product is CASSPGQTNYGYTF.

This clone was seen more than once but under ten times. The chain recombines TRBV18 with TRBJ2-2, with TRBD2 matching over 7 bases. Germline lookup yields CDR1 KGHSH and CDR2 LQKENI. The length of the CDR3 is 20 residues. V lost 0 bases to trimming and J lost 3 bases; unmatched junction nucleotides: 16. CDR3 DNA: TGTGCCAGCTCACCACCGGGGGGGACCCGGGGTAAAGGTGACACCGGGGAGCTGTTTTTT. Amino acids: CASSPPGGTRGKGDTGELFF.

V and J are TRBV2 and TRBJ1-1, with 7 positions matching TRBD1. This CDR3 has 16 amino acids. The J segment lost 2 bases and the V segment lost 6 bases, leaving 12 bases of the junction unmatched. The V gene's germline CDR1 is SNHLY and CDR2 FYNNEI. The CDR3 sequence: CASRQGPPSSNTEAFF. CDR3 nucleotide sequence: TGTGCCAGCAGACAGGGGCCACCCTCCTCAAACACTGAAGCTTTCTTT. The full variable domain, rest sourced from reference TRBV2 and TRBJ1-1, is EPEVTQTPSHQVTQMGQEVILRCVPISNHLYFYWYRQILGQKVEFLVSFYNNEISEKSEIFDDQFSVERPDGSNFTLKIRSTKLEDSAMYFCASRQGPPSSNTEAFFGQGTRLTVV.

This clone came up once. J is TRBJ2-7 and V is TRBV5-1; TRBD1 aligns across 7 bases. Per germline, CDR1 SGHRS and CDR2 YFSETQ. The CDR3 consists of 16 residues. Trimming removed 4 bases from V and 1 base from J; junction bases left unmatched: 11. The CDR3 sequence: CASSPKSAGGSYEQYF. The CDR3 DNA is TGCGCCAGCAGCCCGAAGTCGGCAGGGGGTTCCTACGAGCAGTACTTC.

This rearrangement joins TRBV15 to TRBJ2-2, with 14 bases aligning to TRBD2. The germline gives CDR1 LNHNV, CDR2 YYDKDF (reference sequence). The CDR3 spans 18 residues. Unmatched junction bases numbered 3, after V lost 3 bases and J lost 0 bases. The CDR3 sequence: CATSRGLAGASNTGELFF. For the CDR3, the DNA is TGTGCCACCAGCAGGGGACTAGCGGGGGCCTCGAACACCGGGGAGCTGTTTTTT.

V gene TRBV9 combines with J gene TRBJ2-3, with D tentatively TRBD2 (6 bases). The CDR3 is made up of 15 amino acids. V was pared by 6 bases and J by 2 bases, with 16 bases between. Germline assignment: CDR1 SGDLS and CDR2 YYNGEE. This CDR3 reads CASTQLEGLTDTQYF. CDR3 DNA sequence: TGTGCCAGCACCCAGCTGGAGGGGCTCACAGATACGCAGTATTTT. Supplemented by reference TRBV9 and TRBJ2-3, the full variable domain reads DSGVTQTPKHLITATGQRVTLRCSPRSGDLSVYWYQQSLDQGLQFLIQYYNGEERAKGNILERFSAQQFPDLHSELNLSSLELGDSALYFCASTQLEGLTDTQYFGPGTRLTVL.

The chain links TRBV7-6 to TRBJ1-3, with D perhaps TRBD1 (6 bases). The CDR3 is 17 residues long. In germline, CDR1 is SGHVS, CDR2 FNYEAQ. Trimming took off 1 base at V and 0 bases at J, with 13 bases between the two ends. CDR3 residues: CASSLVGGSSSGNTIYF. The DNA for the CDR3 is TGTGCCAGCAGCTTAGTTGGGGGCAGTTCCTCTGGAAACACCATATATTTT. The full variable domain, completed using reference TRBV7-6 and TRBJ1-3, is GAGVSQSPRYKVTKRGQDVALRCDPISGHVSLYWYRQALGQGPEFLTYFNYEAQQDKSGLPNDRFSAERPEGSISTLTIQRTEQRDSAMYRCASSLVGGSSSGNTIYFGEGSWLTVV.

The V call is TRBV3-1 (or the pseudogene TRBV3-2), the J call TRBJ1-2, with no clear D. Germline loops: CDR1 LGHDT, CDR2 YNNKEL (reference sequence). The length of the CDR3 is 14 residues. V shed 0 bases and J shed 4 bases, with 9 bases lying between them. The CDR3 DNA is TGTGCCAGCAGCCAAGATCGGCGGATCTATGGCTACACCTTC. This sequence encodes CASSQDRRIYGYTF.

The rearrangement joins TRBV27 to TRBJ2-2, with a weak D call TRBD1 (6 bases). CDR3 size: 15 residues. Germline V gene sequence: CDR1 MNHEY, CDR2 SMNVEV (reference sequence). With 3 bases removed from V and 7 bases from J, the gap between germline ends came to 15 bases. In DNA, the CDR3 is TGTGCCAGCAGTTTCGTACAGGGATGGATCGGGGAGCTGTTTTTT. It translates to CASSFVQGWIGELFF.

J is TRBJ2-3 and V is TRBV5-4; maybe TRBD2 (6 bases). CDR1 is SGHNT and CDR2 is YYREEE in the germline V gene (reference sequence). The V and J ends lost 5 bases and 2 bases respectively, with 18 bases between them. CDR3 length: 16 residues. In DNA, the CDR3 is TGTGCCAGCAGTGCGAGAAGGGACTCCTTCACAGATACGCAGTATTTT. Protein sequence: CASSARRDSFTDTQYF.

The V and J genes are TRBV11-2 and TRBJ1-2; no clear D. Looked up from germline, CDR1 is SGHAT and CDR2 is FQNNGV. The CDR3 consists of 15 residues. Trimming took 4 bases from V and 3 from J, leaving 15 bases between them. The CDR3 is CASSSTFIGDYGYTF. In nucleotides, the CDR3 is TGTGCCAGCAGCTCCACTTTTATTGGGGACTATGGCTACACCTTC. The complete variable domain, with remaining parts taken from reference TRBV11-2 and TRBJ1-2, reads EAGVAQSPRYKIIEKRQSVAFWCNPISGHATLYWYQQILGQGPKLLIQFQNNGVVDDSQLPKDRFSAERLKGVDSTLKIQPAKLEDSAVYLCASSSTFIGDYGYTFGSGTRLTVV.

This clone was seen a handful of times. The chain joins TRBV5-4 to TRBJ1-4; 7 bases line up with TRBD1. CDR1 and CDR2 from the germline V gene are SGHNT and YYREEE (reference sequence). V lost 4 bases, J lost 2 bases, and 11 bases stayed unmatched. This CDR3 comprises 17 residues. The chain's CDR3 is CASSPGVIRGTNEKLFF. DNA of the CDR3: TGTGCCAGCAGCCCCGGCGTTATCAGGGGGACTAATGAAAAACTGTTTTTT.

This chain connects TRBV15 to TRBJ2-5; D gene unclear. Deletions cut 7 bases from V and 6 bases from J, with 9 bases between. This CDR3 has 11 amino acids. Per germline, CDR1 LNHNV and CDR2 YYDKDF (reference sequence). The CDR3 sequence: CATISSQTQYF. CDR3 DNA: TGTGCCACCATCAGCAGTCAGACCCAGTACTTC.

The rearrangement joins TRBV27 to TRBJ1-6, with D possibly TRBD1 on 5 matching bases. The CDR3 has 14 residues. The germline V and J ends were trimmed by 5 bases and 6 bases, with 11 bases remaining between them. Germline V lookup: CDR1 MNHEY, CDR2 SMNVEV (reference sequence). CDR3 amino acids: CASSPRQGNSPLHF. The CDR3 nucleotides read TGTGCCAGCAGTCCCCGGCAGGGTAATTCACCCCTCCACTTT.

This chain joins TRBV3-1 (or the pseudogene TRBV3-2) and TRBJ2-5; 7 bases match TRBD1. Unmatched junction bases numbered 5, after V lost 4 bases and J lost 6 bases. The germline gives CDR1 LGHDT, CDR2 YNNKEL (reference sequence). The CDR3 is made up of 13 amino acids. CDR3 sequence (DNA): TGTGCCAGCAGCCGACAGGGAGTGCAGACCCAGTACTTC. It codes for CASSRQGVQTQYF.

V gene TRBV5-6 combines with J gene TRBJ2-1, with TRBD2 identical over 8 bases. After removal of 3 bases from V and 5 bases from J, the junction contained 7 bases not matched to a gene. The CDR3 consists of 15 residues. Germline assignment: CDR1 SGHDT and CDR2 YYEEEE. The CDR3 here is CASSYLKRGHNEQFF. As DNA, the CDR3 is TGTGCCAGCAGCTATTTGAAGCGGGGGCACAATGAGCAGTTCTTC.